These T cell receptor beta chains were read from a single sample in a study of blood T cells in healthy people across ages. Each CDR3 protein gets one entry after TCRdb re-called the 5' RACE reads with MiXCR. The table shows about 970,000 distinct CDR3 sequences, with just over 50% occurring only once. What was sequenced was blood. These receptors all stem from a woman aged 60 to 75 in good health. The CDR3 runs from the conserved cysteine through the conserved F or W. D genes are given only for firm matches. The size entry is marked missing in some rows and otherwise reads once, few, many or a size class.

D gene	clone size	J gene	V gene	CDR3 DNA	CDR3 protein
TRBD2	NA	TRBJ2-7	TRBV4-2	TGTGCCAGCAGCCATAGAGAACGTACTAGCGACGAGCAGTACTTC	CASSHRERTSDEQYF
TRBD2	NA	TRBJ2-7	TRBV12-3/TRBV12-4	TGTGCCAGCAGTTTAAGGCGGGAGGGAATGTACGAGCAGTACTTC	CASSLRREGMYEQYF
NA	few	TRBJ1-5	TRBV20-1	TGCAGTGCTAGAGGAGACAGAACTCAGCCCCAGCATTTT	CSARGDRTQPQHF
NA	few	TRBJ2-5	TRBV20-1	TGCAGTGCCTACCCCCGCGAGGGGATAGAGACCCAGTACTTC	CSAYPREGIETQYF
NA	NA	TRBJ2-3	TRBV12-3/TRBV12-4	TGTGCCAGCAGTCCTGAAACAGGCGGCGCCCCAGATACGCAGTATTTT	CASSPETGGAPDTQYF
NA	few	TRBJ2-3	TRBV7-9	TGTGCCAGCAGCTTCAATCGGCTAGATACGCAGTATTTT	CASSFNRLDTQYF
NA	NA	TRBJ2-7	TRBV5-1	TGCGCCAGCAGCTCGCCGGGACTTCTAACAGATGAGCAGTACTTC	CASSSPGLLTDEQYF
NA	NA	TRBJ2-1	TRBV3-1	TGTGCCAGCAGCCAAGATAAGGAGTTCTACAATGAGCAGTTCTTC	CASSQDKEFYNEQFF
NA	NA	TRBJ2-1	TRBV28	TGTGCCAGCAGTTTAATGACTCGCAATGAGCAGTTCTTC	CASSLMTRNEQFF
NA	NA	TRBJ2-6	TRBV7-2	TGTGCCAGCAGCTTACGCTGGACTTCTGGGGCCAACGTCCTGACTTTC	CASSLRWTSGANVLTF
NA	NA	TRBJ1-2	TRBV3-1	TGTGCCAGCAGCCCGACCTTTACAGCTAACTATGGCTACACCTTC	CASSPTFTANYGYTF
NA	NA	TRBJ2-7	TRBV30	TGTGCCTGGAGAAAGGGTATAGGCTACGAGCAGTACTTC	CAWRKGIGYEQYF
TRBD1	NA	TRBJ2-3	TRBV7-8	TGTGCCAGCAGCCTGGACAGGGGGATGGCGCAGTATTTT	CASSLDRGMAQYF
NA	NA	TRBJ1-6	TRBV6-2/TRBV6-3	TGTGCCAGCAGCGAGGAGGAGAGCTCCTATAATTCACCCCTCCACTTT	CASSEEESSYNSPLHF
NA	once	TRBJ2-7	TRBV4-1	TGCGCCAGCAGCCAAGAATTGTCAGTGGACGAGCAGTACTTC	CASSQELSVDEQYF
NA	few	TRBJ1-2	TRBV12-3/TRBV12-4	TGTGCCAGCAGAGCTACAGCTGGCTACACCTTC	CASRATAGYTF